Sequencing of this T cell receptor beta chain was carried out in a study of blood T cell repertoires in COVID-19. Study background: The samples span acute and convalescent COVID-19 from the United States, Italy and Spain.

In the source study's methods: Reference gene primer amplification yielded estimated nucleated cell counts. Here immunoSEQ multiplex PCR was the method, and the copy in TCRdb shows in-frame clones only, minus some. That table is the source of V, J and clone size, and D and trimming were worked out from the DNA. The table includes about 76,000 clones, roughly 85% detected once. Germline V gene data show CDR1 as LGHNT and CDR2 as FRNRAP. The V segment lost 5 bases and the J segment 6 bases; nucleotides outside the gene matches: 8. This CDR3 region has 14 residues. The gene calls are TRBV12-5 and TRBJ2-3; TRBD2 matches at 7 bases. The origin of this receptor is a man aged 50 to 59 with COVID-19, enrolled during active disease. Sequencing used peripheral blood. The CDR3 bases are TGTGCTAGTGGTAGCGGGACGGGGCCGGATACGCAGTATTTT. Translated, it gives CASGSGTGPDTQYF.